This T cell receptor (beta chain) derives from a study of T cell responses to AZD1222 COVID-19 vaccine. Background on the study: Timing groups of about 4 and about 12 weeks for second doses were pooled. Study-level points and caveats: Regions 160-218 and 743-854 held dominance among vaccine-associated CD4 TCRs, which spanned spike. Epitopes outside B.1.351 and B.1.1.7 mutated regions reportedly drew nearly half of spike TCRs. White British people made up most donors, females outnumbered males, and clonal diversity was possibly underestimated.

Clones were read by immunoSEQ multiplex PCR, and TCRdb kept only the in-frame ones, dropping some. The sample carries more than 100,000 clones, about nine tenths recorded once. As regards this clone: Its antigen is not known.

Germline V gene sequence: CDR1 GTSNPN, CDR2 SVGIG (reference sequence). V lost 0 bases, J lost 0 bases, and 11 bases lay in between. This CDR3 region has 15 residues. The specimen was peripheral blood, collected on day 0 of AZD1222 vaccination. The gene calls are TRBV30 and TRBJ1-1, with D hard to call. The clonotype originates from an adult in good health. In nucleotides, the CDR3 is TGTGCCTGGAGTGTGTCCCGGATTTTGAACACTGAAGCTTTCTTT. Amino acids: CAWSVSRILNTEAFF.